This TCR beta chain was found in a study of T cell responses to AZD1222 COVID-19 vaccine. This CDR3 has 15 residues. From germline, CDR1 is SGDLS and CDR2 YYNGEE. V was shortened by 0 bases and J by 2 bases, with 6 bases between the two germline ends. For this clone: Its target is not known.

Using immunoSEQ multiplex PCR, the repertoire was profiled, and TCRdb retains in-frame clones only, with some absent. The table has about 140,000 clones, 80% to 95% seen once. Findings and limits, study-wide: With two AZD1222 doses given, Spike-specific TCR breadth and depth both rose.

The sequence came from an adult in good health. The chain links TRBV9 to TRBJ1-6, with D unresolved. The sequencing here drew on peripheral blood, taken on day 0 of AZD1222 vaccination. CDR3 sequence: CASSVGVAYNSPLHF. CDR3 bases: TGTGCCAGCAGCGTAGGGGTAGCCTATAATTCACCCCTCCACTTT. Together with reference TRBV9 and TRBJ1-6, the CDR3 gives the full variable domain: DSGVTQTPKHLITATGQRVTLRCSPRSGDLSVYWYQQSLDQGLQFLIQYYNGEERAKGNILERFSAQQFPDLHSELNLSSLELGDSALYFCASSVGVAYNSPLHFGNGTRLTVT.